This T cell receptor beta chain was captured by sequencing in a study of CD8+ T cells in alopecia areata. Turning to the study itself: Twice daily, treated patients received 5 to 10 mg of oral tofacitinib.

Specified treatment: oral pan-JAK inhibitor, 5-10 mg twice daily. It was from alopecia areata patients that lesional scalp punch biopsies and peripheral blood were collected. Whole-study results and caveats: Treatment with tofacitinib significantly lowered scalp clonality and reduced expanded CD8+ clones among the top 100.

cDNA reverse transcribed from extracted RNA served as the sequencing template. The table came from immunoSEQ multiplex PCR; TCRdb's copy has only in-frame clones and leaves some out. Among 3,800 or so clones listed, approximately 70% were seen once. The CDR3 sequence is 11 residues long. With 4 bases removed from V and 7 bases from J, the gap between germline ends came to 7 bases. The germline V gene has CDR1 MGHRA and CDR2 YSYEKL. As regards this clone: Its antigen is not known.

The V and J genes are TRBV4-1 and TRBJ1-1; D gene ambiguous. Sample: skin, taken at week 24, from a patient treated with tofacitinib. This TCR was sampled from a human donor with alopecia areata. The CDR3 reads CASSLGDEAFF. CDR3 DNA: TGCGCCAGCAGCCTCGGAGATGAAGCTTTCTTT.